This T cell receptor (beta chain) appears in the sequencing data of a study of blood T cells in healthy people across ages. Study as a whole: Every two T cells gave about one barcoded beta molecule via template switching.

Primed by a sample-barcoded 5' primer and a J-beta primer mix, a second PCR proceeded for 7 to 11 cycles. TCRdb processed the 5' RACE reads anew with MiXCR; each CDR3 protein has one entry. Of under 700,000 distinct CDR3 sequences listed, around 24% are singletons. The CDR3 contains 17 residues. Germline V gene data show CDR1 as DFQATT and CDR2 as SNEGSKA (reference sequence). Trimming cost V 0 bases and J 2 bases; bases outside gene matches: 7. This same sample was also part of a study on T cells of mothers and their children.

Source material: blood. The TCR was taken from a boy aged 10-17 years in good health. J is TRBJ1-2 and V is TRBV20-1, with 12 bases identical to TRBD1. CDR3 loop: CSARDYGGQGANYGYTF. The DNA for the CDR3 is TGCAGTGCTAGAGATTATGGGGGACAGGGGGCCAACTATGGCTACACCTTC.